The subject of this entry is one TCR beta chain. Its specific antigen is unknown. No much larger clone is present one base from it, and per-base qualities are unavailable. The cohort consisted of 666 healthy bone marrow donors. At the time of sampling, all cohort members were nominally healthy, though unrecorded immune exposures were likely present. The donor was CMV seronegative and belonged to the group of 350 to 400 seronegative cohort members. A peripheral blood sample was provided by each donor, and peripheral blood mononuclear cells were used for TCR beta sequencing. The Qiagen DNeasy Blood Extraction Kit was used to extract genomic DNA from the blood cell samples. The data are from a study of cytomegalovirus exposure and HLA in healthy donors (dated by TCRdb to about 2017). About the full investigation: In an earlier analysis of 587 of the donors, 276 Gb of sequence data and some 120 million unique TCR beta sequences from about 179 million T cells were reported. Of the roughly 390 genotyped donors, 65% to 90% were placed in the genetic ancestry cluster associated with self-reported Caucasian donors. Class I and class II HLA loci were covered by the typing at four-digit resolution. The study profiled the T cell repertoires of hundreds of subjects by immunosequencing and related them to cytomegalovirus serostatus. The aim of the study was to test whether cataloging public T cell receptors could identify signatures of past pathogen exposure. Along with the roughly 710-subject first cohort, a separate validation cohort of over 90 different subjects was used. Rather than drawing on any new phenotypic data, the later analysis identified candidate immune exposures from TCR beta sequences and the way those sequences occurred across donors. The number of donors typed differed by locus, with about 629-630 for A, B, C, DRB1 and DQB1, about 500 for DQA1, 600 to 610 for DPA1, and some 440 for DPB1. On average, roughly 250,000 unique TCR beta nucleotide sequences were sequenced per donor among a few hundred genotyped donors of the cohort, with roughly 19% of those sequences being non-productive. A later analysis re-analyzed previously published TCR beta repertoires from approximately 700 donors and added high-resolution HLA genotyping to study TCR occurrence patterns. All discovery cohort repertoires had been generated on a single sequencing platform. Donor age, sex, ethnicity and CMV serostatus were compiled alongside the repertoire data. The study combined high-throughput TCR immunosequencing, statistical association of individual TCRs with disease status, and machine learning to predict cytomegalovirus infection status. A few DR-DQ haplotypes were handled as single units for association and clustering because linkage in the cohort was strong. An earlier analysis of fewer than 750 of the donors used high-throughput TCR beta sequencing to judge whether each TCR beta V gene segment behaved as functional or pseudogenic. Approximately 300 gigabases of sequencing data and 70 million to 95 million unique TCR sequences made up an early release that covered fewer than 650 HLA-typed donors. In a later genetic analysis, genome-wide SNP genotypes for about 65% of the roughly 670 donors were used, and that subset was treated as a discovery cohort. The investigation overall reported the following: According to a later analysis, parvovirus B19, influenza, CMV and Epstein-Barr virus appeared linked to several top co-occurrence clusters. The study gave a list of 150 to 200 TCR beta chains associated with cytomegalovirus. In a later genetic analysis, a missense DCLRE1C variant was associated with V-gene and J-gene trimming of TCR beta chains, and the association was replicated in an independent cohort. According to a later genetic analysis, donors in an Asian-associated ancestry cluster had fewer N-insertions in productive TCRs than the approximately 700-donor mean. In vitro tests confirmed that a few of the cytomegalovirus-associated TCR beta chains recognize cytomegalovirus antigens. In both the original and validation cohorts, the classifier was reported to diagnose cytomegalovirus status with high specificity and sensitivity. According to the authors, the approach could potentially be generalized to other disease states and immunological phenotypes. A later analysis found that TCR association rates varied across HLA loci, with DRB1 alleles showing the most associated TCRs and HLA-C alleles the fewest. The sequencing pipeline was judged likely to have produced a cluster of highly shared sequence variants as a technical artifact. According to a later analysis, most CMV-associated TCR beta chains appeared to be HLA-restricted, and the HLA associations seemed to be driven largely by CMV exposure. Because some donors lacked HLA typing at each locus, the association tests relied only on the typed subset. Linkage disequilibrium might explain the correlated functional status among segregating V segments, but an unknown experimental factor could not be excluded. In a later analysis, 16,951 TCR beta sequences were associated with specific HLA alleles at a false discovery rate of 0.05. For the cohort, immune exposure information was limited to CMV serostatus. In a later analysis, HLA-associated TCR beta chains were found to be more clonally expanded and to have lower generation probabilities than equally common non-associated chains. Most TCR sequences were observed very rarely across donors, whereas some public TCRs were present in many individuals. Presence/absence analyses assumed roughly uniform sequencing depth across donors, an assumption that may not hold. The cohort was sequenced for TCR beta chains only, and without alpha or paired-chain data the features that could be detected were limited. In an earlier analysis of 587 of the donors, most TCR beta V segments were observed in productive rearrangements about 90% or about 30% of the time, broadly matching IMGT annotations. Some 16 rarely observed V segments, including chromosome 9 orphons, were excluded from the earlier analysis of just under 600 of the donors because counts were too low. A further reported finding was that TCR beta sequences accurately predicted the HLA-A and HLA-B alleles for most subjects in the first cohort. When HLA alleles, especially DR and DQ, strongly co-occurred, TCR associations were difficult to assign to individual alleles.

The library was produced with the immunoSEQ multiplex PCR assay. For the multiplex PCR, a mixture combining 60 forward primers for TCR Vbeta segments and 13 reverse primers for TCR Jbeta segments was used. The CDR3 region of rearranged TCR beta genes was amplified from genomic DNA by a multiplex PCR assay. On the Illumina HiSeq System, the amplified TCR beta libraries were sequenced as 87-base-pair reads. The authors' pipeline ran thus. Across the 600 to 700 repertoires, a later analysis counted approximately 83 million unique TCR beta chains, roughly 11 million of which were shared by at least two donors. A nearest-neighbor algorithm error-corrected the raw reads and collapsed the reads into unique sequences, merging closely related sequences to remove PCR and sequencing errors. Alignment of CDR3 sequences to IMGT reference sequences was used to assign V, D and J gene segments. For a sequence to be retained, a match of at least six nucleotides was required to both a V gene segment and a J gene segment. A rearrangement was called productive if the CDR3 had no stop codons and remained in frame with V and J, and every other rearrangement was called non-productive. Following IMGT convention, CDR3 was defined as the stretch from the second conserved V-encoded cysteine up to the conserved J-encoded phenylalanine. The earlier analysis of about 590 of the donors excluded sequences that lacked an unambiguous match to a single V gene segment. In an earlier analysis of several hundred of the donors, V segments were called functional above 56.7% productive rearrangements and were called segregating when the between-donor standard deviation exceeded 5%. To diagnose cytomegalovirus status from the catalog of TCR beta chain sequences, a statistical classification framework was built. A later analysis assigned V and J genes by comparing TCR nucleotide sequences with IMGT/GENE-DB human TR gene sequences. Using the TCRdist pipeline, a later analysis assigned CDR3 sequences along with most-parsimonious VDJ recombination scenarios. In a later analysis, each TCR beta chain was defined by its CDR3 amino acid sequence together with its V-gene family, and reads lacking a unique V-gene family were excluded. As a way to deal with suspected cross-contamination and a sequencing artifact, a later analysis dropped 500 to 700 nucleotide sequences that were highly shared and had low generation probability. In a later analysis, a clonal expansion index for each public chain was calculated from normalized within-repertoire ranks of inferred template counts. Generation probabilities in a later analysis came from a VDJ recombination model fitted to out-of-frame rearrangements, and those results were checked against IGoR. A later analysis scored TCR-TCR, TCR-HLA and TCR-CMV co-occurrence with hypergeometric tests, applying a repertoire-size bias correction to TCR pairs. A later analysis estimated false discovery rates by permuting HLA or CMV assignments 20 times. A later analysis grouped co-occurring TCRs with DBSCAN, adding TCRdist sequence similarity when clustering within HLA-allele-positive subsets. Co-occurrence clustering excluded repertoires with fewer than 30,000 or more than 120,000 public chains, plus five with anomalous nucleotide sharing. TCRdb's version of the immuneACCESS table is confined to in-frame rearrangements and falls short of the full clone set. An unresolved V gene accounts for under half of the shortfall where checked; the remainder is of unknown origin. V and J calls and clone size are copied from that table; D and trimming were computed from the DNA. Present in this sample are 65,000 to 85,000 clones, roughly 90% of which were seen just once. Roughly 2% of the sample goes to the ten largest clones.

The receptor was derived from a woman in her 30s in good health and CMV-seronegative. The sequenced material came from PBMCs.

The CDR3 region: CASSLASDSGNTIYF. The bases are TGTGCCAGCAGCTTAGCTTCGGACAGTGGAAACACCATATATTTT. In this chain, TRBV7-8 is recombined with TRBJ1-3; possibly the D gene is TRBD1, per 6 matching bases. Taken from the germline V gene, the CDR1 and CDR2 loops are SGHVS and FQNEAQ. The CDR3 holds 15 amino acids from the cysteine to the phenylalanine. Only CDR3 DNA remains: 45 bases, in frame from the first base. Trimming takes 0 bases from V and 3 bases from J, and the germline ends sit 9 bases apart.